This is a list of T cell receptor beta chains from one sample in a study of cytomegalovirus exposure and HLA in healthy donors. Method: immunoSEQ multiplex PCR; TCRdb's copy keeps in-frame clones and lacks some. The data contain roughly 92,000 clones, 80% of them singletons. The sample comprised PBMCs. All receptors come from a middle-aged man in good health and CMV-seropositive. CDR3s include the opening cysteine and the closing phenylalanine or tryptophan. D genes are given only for firm matches. Expanded clones get a size class; other rows say once, few or many, or leave the size out.

TRBJ2-1,.,TRBV19,.,TGTGCCAGTAGTATAGTGCCCGGACTTGGCGGGACGAGCTCCTACAATGAGCAGTTCTTC,CASSIVPGLGGTSSYNEQFF
TRBJ1-4,once,TRBV2,TRBD1,TGTGCCAGCAGTGGGGGACAGGGCCCAAATGAAAAACTGTTTTTT,CASSGGQGPNEKLFF
TRBJ2-5,.,TRBV18,.,TGTGCCAGCTCACCTCCCGGACAGCGTCAAGAGACCCAGTACTTC,CASSPPGQRQETQYF
TRBJ1-6,once,TRBV7-9,.,TGTGCCAGCAGCACAGGGCGCTCCTATAATTCACCCCTCCACTTT,CASSTGRSYNSPLHF
TRBJ2-2,.,TRBV7-2,.,TGTGCCAGCAGCGGAGGAGGGACCGCGAACACCGGGGAGCTGTTTTTT,CASSGGGTANTGELFF
TRBJ2-1,once,TRBV7-2,TRBD2,TGTGCCAGCAGCTCCATAGGGACTAGCGGGACCCTATACAATGAGCAGTTCTTC,CASSSIGTSGTLYNEQFF
TRBJ2-7,few,TRBV19,TRBD2,TGTGCCAGTAGTACGCGACTAGCCGCCAACGAGCAGTACTTC,CASSTRLAANEQYF
TRBJ2-1,.,TRBV6-1,TRBD2,TGTGCCAGCTTTCTGACTAGCGGGAACAACAATGAGCAGTTCTTC,CASFLTSGNNNEQFF
TRBJ1-3,.,TRBV7-2,.,TGTGCCAGCAGCTTAATGGCTGCGGGGGCTGGGGAAAACACCATATATTTT,CASSLMAAGAGENTIYF
TRBJ2-1,once,TRBV29-1,.,TGCAGCGTTGAGTCAGGACGGATGAGGGGGGGCTCCTACAATGAGCAGTTCTTC,CSVESGRMRGGSYNEQFF
TRBJ2-7,.,TRBV2,TRBD2,TGTGCCAGCAGGGGACTAGCGGGAGGCTACGAGCAGTACTTC,CASRGLAGGYEQYF
TRBJ2-2,.,TRBV7-2,.,TGTGCCAGCAGCTTAGGTCACTCAAACACCGGGGAGCTGTTTTTT,CASSLGHSNTGELFF
TRBJ2-5,.,TRBV18,.,TGTGCCAGCTCACCAACAAACCAAGAGACCCAGTACTTC,CASSPTNQETQYF
TRBJ2-7,few,TRBV18,.,TGTGCCAGCTCACAGAGCTCCTACGAGCAGTACTTC,CASSQSSYEQYF
TRBJ2-1,.,TRBV7-6,TRBD1,TGTGCCAGCAGCTTAGCCGGGACAGGGAAGTACAATGAGCAGTTCTTC,CASSLAGTGKYNEQFF
TRBJ2-1,.,TRBV14,TRBD2,TGTGCCAGCAGCCAGATCGGATTTAGCGGGACCTACAATGAGCAGTTCTTC,CASSQIGFSGTYNEQFF
TRBJ1-5,.,TRBV2,TRBD1,TGTGCCAGCAGTGACAGGGGGCGCGGTGATGACAATCAGCCCCAGCATTTT,CASSDRGRGDDNQPQHF
TRBJ1-2,.,TRBV5-1,.,TGCGCCAGCAGCCAAACTTTTACAGGTGTCTATGGCTACACCTTC,CASSQTFTGVYGYTF
TRBJ1-6,.,TRBV6-6,TRBD1,TGTGCCAGCAGCTATAGACAGGGGCAATCACCCCTCCACTTT,CASSYRQGQSPLHF
TRBJ2-2,few,TRBV5-6,.,TGTGCCAGCAGCTTTGTCTCGAATTCGGGAGCGGCCGGGGAGCTGTTTTTT,CASSFVSNSGAAGELFF
TRBJ1-1,.,TRBV5-1,.,TGCGCCAGCAGCTTGGCAACTGACACTGAAGCTTTCTTT,CASSLATDTEAFF
TRBJ2-5,few,TRBV30,TRBD2,TGTGCCTGGAACGTGAGAGCGGGAAGTGAGACCCAGTACTTC,CAWNVRAGSETQYF
TRBJ1-2,.,TRBV15,.,TGTGCCACCAGCAGAATACAGGGAAGGAATGGCTACACCTTC,CATSRIQGRNGYTF
TRBJ2-7,.,TRBV15,.,TGTGCCACCAGCCCCTGCAGGGGATGCGAGCAGTACTTC,CATSPCRGCEQYF
TRBJ2-2,.,TRBV7-2,.,TGTGCCAGCAGCTATAACCAGGGGAGGCTGTTTTTT,CASSYNQGRLFF
TRBJ2-7,.,TRBV5-5,.,TGTGCCAGCAGCTTGGAAGCGACCAGCTCCTACGAGCAGTACTTC,CASSLEATSSYEQYF
TRBJ1-2,.,TRBV19,TRBD1,TGTGCCAGTAGCCCATCGACAGGGAGCTATGGCTACACCTTC,CASSPSTGSYGYTF
TRBJ2-6,.,TRBV11-2,TRBD2,TGTGCCAGCAGCTTAGATAAAACGGGAGGGTATGGGGCCAACGTCCTGACTTTC,CASSLDKTGGYGANVLTF
TRBJ2-2,.,TRBV19,TRBD1,TGTGCCAGTAGTATAGCAACAGGGGCGAGGACCGGGGAGCTGTTTTTT,CASSIATGARTGELFF
TRBJ2-4,.,TRBV7-8,.,TGTGCCAGCAGCTTATTTCGGGAGTCCAAAAACATTCAGTACTTC,CASSLFRESKNIQYF
TRBJ1-5,.,TRBV5-1,TRBD1,TGCGCCAGCAGCCCAGGGGGCTTGAGCAATCAGCCCCAGCATTTT,CASSPGGLSNQPQHF
TRBJ2-5,.,TRBV19,.,TGTGCCAGTAAAAGGAGCGTTCAAGAGACCCAGTACTTC,CASKRSVQETQYF
TRBJ2-7,once,TRBV7-2,TRBD2,TGTGCCAGCAGCTTGGTCGGTAGCGGGAGGACCTACGAGCAGTACTTC,CASSLVGSGRTYEQYF
TRBJ2-7,.,TRBV19,.,TGTGCCAGTAGTGATTACGGAGGGACAGCTTCCTACGAGCAGTACTTC,CASSDYGGTASYEQYF
TRBJ2-1,.,TRBV5-1,.,TGCGCCAGCTCTGACAACTACAATGAGCAGTTCTTC,CASSDNYNEQFF
TRBJ1-2,.,TRBV7-9,.,TGTTCCAGCAGCTTAGCATATTCGGGGGTCCCGTTCTATGGCTACACCTTC,CSSSLAYSGVPFYGYTF
TRBJ2-7,.,TRBV7-2,.,TGTGCCAGCAGCTTGAACAGGGTCTCCTACGAGCAGTACTTC,CASSLNRVSYEQYF
TRBJ1-2,.,TRBV19,.,TGTGCCAGTATGACCGCACAGGGAGGGGGGGCCTATGGCTACACCTTC,CASMTAQGGGAYGYTF
TRBJ2-1,.,TRBV5-8,.,TGTGCCAGCAGCTTTCTCTCTAGTCCCTACAATGAGCAGTTCTTC,CASSFLSSPYNEQFF
TRBJ2-7,.,TRBV18,TRBD1,TGTGCCAGCTCACCACGCTCCGGACAGGGGGAGCCCTACGAGCAGTACTTC,CASSPRSGQGEPYEQYF
TRBJ2-3,.,TRBV5-8,.,TGTGCCAGCAGCTCGGGGGACAGTATAAACACAGATACGCAGTATTTT,CASSSGDSINTDTQYF
TRBJ2-6,.,TRBV5-5,TRBD2,TGTGCCAGCAGCTTCCCAGCGGGAGGATCTGGGGCCAACGTCCTGACTTTC,CASSFPAGGSGANVLTF
TRBJ1-2,.,TRBV27,TRBD1,TGTGCCAGCAGTCCCCTCGACAGGGACTATGGCTACACCTTC,CASSPLDRDYGYTF
TRBJ2-5,.,TRBV29-1,.,TGCAGCGTTGAAGATCCTCGATTACGGGAGACCCAGTACTTC,CSVEDPRLRETQYF
TRBJ2-7,.,TRBV2,TRBD1,TGTGCCAGCAGTGAGGGGACAGGGGTATTAGGCGAGCAGTACTTC,CASSEGTGVLGEQYF
TRBJ2-1,.,TRBV6-1,TRBD2,TGTGCCAGCATAGCGGGAGGCGACAATGAGCAGTTCTTC,CASIAGGDNEQFF
TRBJ2-1,.,TRBV18,.,TGTGCCAGCTCCCCCACTGATAATGAGCAGTTCTTC,CASSPTDNEQFF
TRBJ1-5,once,TRBV30,TRBD1,TGTGCCTGGGGCACCGGGACAGGGCGTGTGGCCCAGCATTTT,CAWGTGTGRVAQHF
TRBJ2-1,few,TRBV6-6,.,TGTGCCAGCAGTTACGCGGGAATGGGCAATGAGCAGTTCTTC,CASSYAGMGNEQFF
TRBJ1-1,.,TRBV18,TRBD1,TGTGCCAGCTCACCGACTCGGGACAGCACTGAAGCTTTCTTT,CASSPTRDSTEAFF
TRBJ1-3,few,TRBV6-5,TRBD1,TGTGCCAGCAGTGAACAGGGGGGAAACACCATATATTTT,CASSEQGGNTIYF
TRBJ2-7,.,TRBV5-1,.,TGCGCCAGCAGCCCCCCCGAGGGGGACGAGCAGTACTTC,CASSPPEGDEQYF
TRBJ2-1,.,TRBV6-5,.,TGTGCCAGCGGGACTCAAACCCCTTACAATGAGCAGTTCTTC,CASGTQTPYNEQFF